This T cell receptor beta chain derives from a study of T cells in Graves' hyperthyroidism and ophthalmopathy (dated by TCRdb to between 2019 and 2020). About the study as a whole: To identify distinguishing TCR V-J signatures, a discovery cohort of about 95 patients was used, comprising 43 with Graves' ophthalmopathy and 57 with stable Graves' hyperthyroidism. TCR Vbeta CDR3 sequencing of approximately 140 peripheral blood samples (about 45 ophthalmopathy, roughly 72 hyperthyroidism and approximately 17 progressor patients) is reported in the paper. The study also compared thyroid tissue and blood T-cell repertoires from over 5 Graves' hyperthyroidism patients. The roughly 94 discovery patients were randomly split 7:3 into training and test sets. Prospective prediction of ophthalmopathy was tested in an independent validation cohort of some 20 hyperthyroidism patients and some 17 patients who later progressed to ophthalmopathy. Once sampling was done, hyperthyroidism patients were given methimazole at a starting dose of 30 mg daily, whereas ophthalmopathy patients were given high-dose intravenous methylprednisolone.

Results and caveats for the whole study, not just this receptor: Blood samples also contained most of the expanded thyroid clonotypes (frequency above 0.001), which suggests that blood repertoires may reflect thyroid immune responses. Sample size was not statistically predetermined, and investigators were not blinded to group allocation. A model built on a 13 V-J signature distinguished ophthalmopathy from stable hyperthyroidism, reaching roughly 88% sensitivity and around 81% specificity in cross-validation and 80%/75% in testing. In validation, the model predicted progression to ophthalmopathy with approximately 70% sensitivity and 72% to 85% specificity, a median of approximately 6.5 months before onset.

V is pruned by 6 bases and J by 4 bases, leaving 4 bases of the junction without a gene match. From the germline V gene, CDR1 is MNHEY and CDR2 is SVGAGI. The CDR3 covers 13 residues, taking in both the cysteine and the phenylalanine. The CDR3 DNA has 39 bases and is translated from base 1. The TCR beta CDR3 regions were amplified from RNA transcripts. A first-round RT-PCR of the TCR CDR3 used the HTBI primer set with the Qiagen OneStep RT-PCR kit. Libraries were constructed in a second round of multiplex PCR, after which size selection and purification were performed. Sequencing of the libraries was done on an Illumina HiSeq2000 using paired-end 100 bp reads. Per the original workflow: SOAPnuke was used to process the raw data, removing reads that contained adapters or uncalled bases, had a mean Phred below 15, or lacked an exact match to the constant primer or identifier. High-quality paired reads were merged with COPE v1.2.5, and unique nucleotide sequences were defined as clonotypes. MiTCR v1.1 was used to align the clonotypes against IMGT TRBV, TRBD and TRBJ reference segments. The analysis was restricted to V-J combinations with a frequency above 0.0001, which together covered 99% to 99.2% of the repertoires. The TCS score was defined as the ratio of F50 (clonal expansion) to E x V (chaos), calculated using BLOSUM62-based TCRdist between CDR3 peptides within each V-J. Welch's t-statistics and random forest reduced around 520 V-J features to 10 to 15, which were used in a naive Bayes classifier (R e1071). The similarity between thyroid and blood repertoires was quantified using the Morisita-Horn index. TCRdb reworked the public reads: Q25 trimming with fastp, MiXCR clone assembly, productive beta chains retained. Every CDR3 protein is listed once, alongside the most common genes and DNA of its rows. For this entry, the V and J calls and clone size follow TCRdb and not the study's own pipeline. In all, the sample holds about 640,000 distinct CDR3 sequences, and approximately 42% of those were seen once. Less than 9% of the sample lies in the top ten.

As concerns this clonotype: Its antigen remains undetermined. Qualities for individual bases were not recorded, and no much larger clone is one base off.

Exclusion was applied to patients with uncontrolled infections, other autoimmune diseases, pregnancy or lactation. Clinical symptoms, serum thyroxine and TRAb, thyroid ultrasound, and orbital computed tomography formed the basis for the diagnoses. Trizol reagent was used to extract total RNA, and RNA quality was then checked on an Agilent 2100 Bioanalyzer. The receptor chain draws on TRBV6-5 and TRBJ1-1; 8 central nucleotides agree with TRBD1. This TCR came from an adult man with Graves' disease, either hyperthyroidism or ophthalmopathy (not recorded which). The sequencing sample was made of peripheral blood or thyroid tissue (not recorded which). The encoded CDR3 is CASRSDRGTEAFF. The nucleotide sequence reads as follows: TGTGCCAGCAGATCAGACAGGGGCACTGAAGCTTTCTTT.